Shown below are 7 T cell receptor beta chains from a single sample sequenced in a study of blood T cell repertoires in COVID-19. The method was immunoSEQ multiplex PCR; TCRdb's version includes in-frame clones alone and lacks a portion of them. Of about 190,000 clones listed, around 80% are singletons. Sequencing was carried out using peripheral blood. These receptors were obtained from a woman of 80 years or more with active or convalescent COVID-19.

Only one count was recorded for this clone. The chain uses TRBV3-1 (or the pseudogene TRBV3-2) and TRBJ1-5; TRBD1 might be the D (6 bases). Germline CDR1 reads LGHDT; CDR2 reads YNNKEL (reference sequence). CDR3 size: 17 residues. V was clipped by 1 base and J by 1 base, with 14 bases between them. CDR3 DNA sequence: TGTGCCAGCAGCCAAGCACAGGGAGTTTCGAGCAATCAGCCCCAGCATTTT. Amino acid sequence: CASSQAQGVSSNQPQHF.

The CDR3 loop reads CASSRRSSSTDTQYF. CDR3 coding DNA: TGTGCCAGCAGCCGGAGGAGTAGTAGCACAGATACGCAGTATTTT. The chain couples TRBV3-1 (or the pseudogene TRBV3-2) to TRBJ2-3, with a weak D call TRBD2 (5 bases). The germline V and J ends were trimmed by 4 bases and 0 bases, with 11 bases remaining between them. This CDR3 comprises 15 residues. Germline V gene sequence: CDR1 LGHDT, CDR2 YNNKEL (reference sequence).

V is TRBV5-1 and J is TRBJ2-5, with a tentative D call TRBD2 (5 bases). Per the germline V gene, CDR1 is SGHRS and CDR2 is YFSETQ. Trimming left V 3 bases short and J 2 bases short, with 8 bases between. This CDR3 region has 13 residues. CDR3 amino acids: CASSWRPQETQYF. DNA for the CDR3: TGCGCCAGCAGCTGGAGGCCTCAAGAGACCCAGTACTTC.

The V gene is TRBV7-9, the J gene TRBJ2-3, with D perhaps matching TRBD1 (6 bases). Germline-derived CDR1 and CDR2 are SEHNR and FQNEAQ (reference sequence). CDR3 length: 15 amino acids. Trimming left V 1 base short and J 5 bases short, with 13 bases between. The CDR3 region has the DNA TGTGCCAGCAGCTTAGACAGGGTGCTTGAAGATACGCAGTATTTT. Protein: CASSLDRVLEDTQYF.

The chain combines TRBV7-2 with TRBJ2-3; possible D gene TRBD2, 5 bases. Trimming cost V 6 bases and J 0 bases, with 10 bases left between them. The germline CDR1 and CDR2 sequences are SGHTA and FQGNSA. This CDR3 is 14 amino acids long. The CDR3 loop reads CASRGLTSTDTQYF. In DNA form, the CDR3 reads TGTGCCAGCAGAGGACTGACTAGCACAGATACGCAGTATTTT.

The chain carries TRBV5-6 and TRBJ2-7; 7 nucleotides align to TRBD1. The CDR3 runs to 15 residues. Germline assignment: CDR1 SGHDT and CDR2 YYEEEE. Trimming took 4 bases from V and 0 from J; bases not matched to a gene: 7. The CDR3: CASSPRRGNSYEQYF. The CDR3 nucleotides read TGTGCCAGCAGCCCCCGCAGGGGGAACTCCTACGAGCAGTACTTC.

The chain is built from TRBV7-9 and TRBJ1-2; D may be TRBD1 (6 bases). Trimming took off 4 bases at V and 2 bases at J, with 14 bases between the two ends. This CDR3 contains 15 residues. The V gene's germline CDR1 is SEHNR and CDR2 FQNEAQ (reference sequence). The CDR3 DNA is TGTGCCAGCAGCTGGGAAGGGACACCGAACTATGGCTACACCTTC. Residues: CASSWEGTPNYGYTF.